This T cell receptor beta chain was identified during a study of blood T cells in healthy people across ages. Using a J-beta primer mix together with a sample-barcoded 5' primer, a second PCR was run for 7 to 11 cycles. Sequencing yielded, for each sample, at least 3 million paired-end reads carrying CDR3. Each CDR3 protein is one row after TCRdb ran MiXCR on the 5' RACE reads. The profile covers roughly 2 million distinct CDR3 sequences, with around half appearing a single time and more than 2% taken by the ten largest. A few counts support this clonotype. Germline V CDR1 and CDR2: SGHAT, FQNNGV. CDR3 length: 18 amino acids. V lost 6 bases to trimming and J lost 0 bases, with 18 bases between them.

The sample was blood. The sequence came from a woman aged 40 to 50 in good health. The J gene is TRBJ2-6, the V gene TRBV11-2; D unclear. The DNA of the CDR3 is TGTGCCAGCAGTTTTGGAGCTATCAGGAACTCTGGGGCCAACGTCCTGACTTTC. This encodes CASSFGAIRNSGANVLTF.